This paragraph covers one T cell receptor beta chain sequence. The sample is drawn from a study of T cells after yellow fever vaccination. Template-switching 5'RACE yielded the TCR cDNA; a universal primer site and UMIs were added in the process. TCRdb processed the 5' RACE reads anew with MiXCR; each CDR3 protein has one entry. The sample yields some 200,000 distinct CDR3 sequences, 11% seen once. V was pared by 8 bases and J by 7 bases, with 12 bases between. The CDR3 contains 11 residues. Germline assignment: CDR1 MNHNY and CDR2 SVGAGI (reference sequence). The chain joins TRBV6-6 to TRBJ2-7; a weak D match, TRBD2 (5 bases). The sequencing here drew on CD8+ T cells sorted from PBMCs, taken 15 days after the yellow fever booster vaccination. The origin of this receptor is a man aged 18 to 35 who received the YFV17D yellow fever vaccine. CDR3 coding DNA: TGTGCCAGCGGGAGAGGGAATGAGCAGTACTTC. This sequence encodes CASGRGNEQYF.